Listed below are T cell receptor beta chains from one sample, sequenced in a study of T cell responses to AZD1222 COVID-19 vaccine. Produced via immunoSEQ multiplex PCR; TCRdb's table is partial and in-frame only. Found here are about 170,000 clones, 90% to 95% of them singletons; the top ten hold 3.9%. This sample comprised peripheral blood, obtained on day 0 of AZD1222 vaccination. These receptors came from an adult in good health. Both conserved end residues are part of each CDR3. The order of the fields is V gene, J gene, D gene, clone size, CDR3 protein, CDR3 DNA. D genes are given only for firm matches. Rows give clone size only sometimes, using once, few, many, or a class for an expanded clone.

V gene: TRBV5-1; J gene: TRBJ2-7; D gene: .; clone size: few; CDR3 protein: CASSSQTDKTYEQYF; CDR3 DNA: TGCGCCAGCAGCAGCCAGACGGATAAGACCTACGAGCAGTACTTC
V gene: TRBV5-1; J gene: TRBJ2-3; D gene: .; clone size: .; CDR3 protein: CASTTGDTDTQYF; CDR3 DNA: TGCGCCAGCACTACAGGAGACACAGATACGCAGTATTTT
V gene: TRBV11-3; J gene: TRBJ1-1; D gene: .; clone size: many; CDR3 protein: CASRQRGDTEAFF; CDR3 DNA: TGTGCCAGCAGGCAGAGGGGTGACACTGAAGCTTTCTTT
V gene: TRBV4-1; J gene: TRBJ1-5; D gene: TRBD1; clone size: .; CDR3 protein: CASSHPETGFNSNQPQHF; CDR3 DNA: TGCGCCAGCAGCCACCCCGAGACAGGGTTTAATAGCAATCAGCCCCAGCATTTT
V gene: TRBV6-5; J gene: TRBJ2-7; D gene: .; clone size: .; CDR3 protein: CATSGSSYEQYF; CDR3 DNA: TGTGCCACCTCGGGGTCCTCCTACGAGCAGTACTTC
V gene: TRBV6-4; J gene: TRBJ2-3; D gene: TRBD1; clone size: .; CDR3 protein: CASSEAGGRSDTQYF; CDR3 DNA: TGTGCCAGCAGTGAGGCAGGGGGCCGTTCAGATACGCAGTATTTT
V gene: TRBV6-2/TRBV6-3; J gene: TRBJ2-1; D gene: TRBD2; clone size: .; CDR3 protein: CASRYAGTSAEEQFF; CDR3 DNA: TGTGCCAGCAGGTACGCCGGGACTAGCGCAGAGGAGCAGTTCTTC
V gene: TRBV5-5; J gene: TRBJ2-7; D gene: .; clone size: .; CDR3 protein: CASSYAFRGSSYEQYF; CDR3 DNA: TGTGCCAGCAGCTATGCATTTAGGGGGAGCTCCTACGAGCAGTACTTC
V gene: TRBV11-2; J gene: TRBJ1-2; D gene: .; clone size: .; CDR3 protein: CASSLGGTSFYGYTF; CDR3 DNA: TGTGCCAGCAGCTTAGGTGGGACATCCTTCTATGGCTACACCTTC
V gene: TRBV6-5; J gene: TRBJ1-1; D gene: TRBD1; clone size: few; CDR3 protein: CASSLGQVSTEAFF; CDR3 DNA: TGTGCCAGCAGCCTCGGACAGGTGAGCACTGAAGCTTTCTTT
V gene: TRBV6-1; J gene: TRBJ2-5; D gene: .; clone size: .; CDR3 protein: CASSEGLVLQETQYF; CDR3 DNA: TGTGCCAGCAGTGAAGGACTAGTGCTCCAAGAGACCCAGTACTTC
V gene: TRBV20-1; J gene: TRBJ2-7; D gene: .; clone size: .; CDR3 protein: CSGQNSYEQYF; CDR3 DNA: TGCAGTGGGCAGAACTCCTACGAGCAGTACTTC
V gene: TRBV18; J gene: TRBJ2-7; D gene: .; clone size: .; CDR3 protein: CASSPSGPAYEQYF; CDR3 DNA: TGTGCCAGCTCACCGTCGGGTCCGGCCTACGAGCAGTACTTC
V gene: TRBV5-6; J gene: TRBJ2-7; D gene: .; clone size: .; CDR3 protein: CASSLYGGATYEQYF; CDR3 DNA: TGTGCCAGCAGCTTGTACGGAGGGGCCACCTACGAGCAGTACTTC
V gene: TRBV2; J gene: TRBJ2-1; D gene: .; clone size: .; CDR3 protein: CASSRRGEYNEQFF; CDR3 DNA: TGTGCCAGCAGCCGGCGGGGCGAATACAATGAGCAGTTCTTC
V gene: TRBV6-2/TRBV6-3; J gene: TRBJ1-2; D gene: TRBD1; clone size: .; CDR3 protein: CASSRPGTGPESYGYTF; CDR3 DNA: TGTGCCAGCAGTCGTCCCGGGACAGGACCAGAAAGCTATGGCTACACCTTC
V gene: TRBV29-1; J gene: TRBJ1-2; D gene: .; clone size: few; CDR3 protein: CSVVIANYGYTF; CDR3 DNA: TGCAGCGTTGTAATTGCAAACTATGGCTACACCTTC
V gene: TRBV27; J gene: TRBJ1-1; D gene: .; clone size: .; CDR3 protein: CASSKETNTEAFF; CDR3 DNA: TGTGCCAGCAGCAAGGAGACGAACACTGAAGCTTTCTTT
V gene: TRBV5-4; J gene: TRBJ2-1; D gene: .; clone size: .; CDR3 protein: CASSFRLIPNNEQFF; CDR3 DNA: TGTGCCAGCAGCTTTCGCCTGATTCCGAACAATGAGCAGTTCTTC
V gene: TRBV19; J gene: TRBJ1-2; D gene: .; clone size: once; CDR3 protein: CASSPDTGSYGYTF; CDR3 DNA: TGTGCCAGTAGTCCAGATACAGGGTCCTATGGCTACACCTTC
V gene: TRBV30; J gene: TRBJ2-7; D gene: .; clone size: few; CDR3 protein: CAWSVRQASYEQYF; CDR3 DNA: TGTGCCTGGAGTGTACGACAAGCTTCCTACGAGCAGTACTTC
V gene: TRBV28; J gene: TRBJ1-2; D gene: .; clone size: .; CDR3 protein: CASSWVQYGYTF; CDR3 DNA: TGTGCCAGCAGTTGGGTGCAGTATGGCTACACCTTC
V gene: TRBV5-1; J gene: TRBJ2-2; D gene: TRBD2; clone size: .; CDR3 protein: CASLPGGANTGELFF; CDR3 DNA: TGCGCCAGTCTACCTGGGGGGGCGAACACCGGGGAGCTGTTTTTT
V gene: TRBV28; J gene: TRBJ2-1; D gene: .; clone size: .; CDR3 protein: CASGGWNEQFF; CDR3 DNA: TGTGCCAGCGGGGGTTGGAATGAGCAGTTCTTC
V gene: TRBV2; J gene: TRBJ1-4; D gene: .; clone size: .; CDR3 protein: CASSSRATNEKLFF; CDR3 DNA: TGTGCCAGCAGTTCACGTGCAACTAATGAAAAACTGTTTTTT
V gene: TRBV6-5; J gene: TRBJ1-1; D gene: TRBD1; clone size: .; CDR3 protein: CASSKRGHRAFF; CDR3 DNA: TGTGCCAGCAGTAAAAGGGGGCATCGCGCTTTCTTT
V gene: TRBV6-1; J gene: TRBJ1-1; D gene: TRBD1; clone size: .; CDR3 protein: CASSEAAGGWAFF; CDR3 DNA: TGTGCCAGCAGTGAAGCGGCAGGGGGATGGGCTTTCTTT
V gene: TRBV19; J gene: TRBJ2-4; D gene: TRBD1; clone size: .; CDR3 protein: CASSIAAGTGVQYF; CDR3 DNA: TGTGCCAGTAGTATCGCTGCCGGGACAGGGGTTCAGTACTTC
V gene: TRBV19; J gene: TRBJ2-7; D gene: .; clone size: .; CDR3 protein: CASSSERASYEQYF; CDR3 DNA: TGTGCCAGTAGTTCAGAACGGGCCAGCTACGAGCAGTACTTC
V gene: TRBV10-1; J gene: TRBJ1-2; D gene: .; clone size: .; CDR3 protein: CASSMHGSDGYTF; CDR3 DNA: TGCGCCAGCAGTATGCACGGCTCTGACGGCTACACCTTC
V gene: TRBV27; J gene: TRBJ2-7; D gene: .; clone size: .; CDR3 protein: CASSFGSATKLSYEQYF; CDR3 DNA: TGTGCCAGCAGTTTCGGGTCGGCCACTAAACTCTCCTACGAGCAGTACTTC
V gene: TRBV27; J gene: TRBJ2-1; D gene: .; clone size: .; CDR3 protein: CASSLRGVSQFF; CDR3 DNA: TGTGCCAGCAGTTTAAGGGGTGTGAGCCAGTTCTTC
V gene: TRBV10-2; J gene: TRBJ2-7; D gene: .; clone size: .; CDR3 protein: CASSESGRYEQYF; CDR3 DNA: TGCGCCAGCAGTGAGTCAGGCAGATACGAGCAGTACTTC
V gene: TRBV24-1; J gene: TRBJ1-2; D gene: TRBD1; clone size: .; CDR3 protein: CATFEMTGCGYTF; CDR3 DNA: TGTGCCACCTTTGAAATGACAGGGTGTGGCTACACCTTC
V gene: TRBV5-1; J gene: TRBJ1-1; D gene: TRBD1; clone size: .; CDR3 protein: CASSLAVGQGKNTEAFF; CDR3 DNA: TGCGCCAGCAGCTTGGCGGTGGGACAGGGTAAGAACACTGAAGCTTTCTTT
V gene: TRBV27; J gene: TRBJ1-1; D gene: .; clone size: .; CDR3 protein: CASQGVNTEAFF; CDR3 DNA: TGTGCCAGCCAGGGAGTGAACACTGAAGCTTTCTTT
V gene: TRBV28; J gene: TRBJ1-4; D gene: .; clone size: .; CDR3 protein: CASSPTGTNEKLFF; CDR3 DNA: TGTGCCAGCTCCCCGACAGGAACTAATGAAAAACTGTTTTTT
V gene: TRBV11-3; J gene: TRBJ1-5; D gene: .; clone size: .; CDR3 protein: CASSLDRVQPQHF; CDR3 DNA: TGTGCCAGCAGCTTAGACAGGGTTCAGCCCCAGCATTTT
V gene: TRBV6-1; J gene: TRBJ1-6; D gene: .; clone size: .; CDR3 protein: CASSETPIVSSYNSPLHF; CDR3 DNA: TGTGCCAGCAGTGAAACCCCGATTGTGAGCTCCTATAATTCACCCCTCCACTTT
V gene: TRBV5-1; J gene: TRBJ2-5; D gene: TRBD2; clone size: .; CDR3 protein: CASSYGLAGGLETQYF; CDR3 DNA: TGCGCCAGCAGCTATGGACTAGCGGGGGGGTTAGAGACCCAGTACTTC
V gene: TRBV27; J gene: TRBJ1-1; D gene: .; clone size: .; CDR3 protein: CASSVTGTGEAFF; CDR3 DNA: TGTGCCAGCAGTGTTACAGGGACCGGTGAAGCTTTCTTT
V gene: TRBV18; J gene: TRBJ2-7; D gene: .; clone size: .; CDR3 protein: CASSPIDIRVSYEQYF; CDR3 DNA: TGTGCCAGCTCACCGATTGACATAAGGGTATCCTACGAGCAGTACTTC
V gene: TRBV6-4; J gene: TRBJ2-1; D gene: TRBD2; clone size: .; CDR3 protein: CASSGRASSYNEQFF; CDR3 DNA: TGTGCCAGCAGCGGGAGGGCGAGCTCCTACAATGAGCAGTTCTTC
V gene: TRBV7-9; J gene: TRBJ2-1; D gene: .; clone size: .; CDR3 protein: CASSLEDLPYNEQFF; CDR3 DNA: TGTGCCAGCAGCTTAGAGGACCTTCCGTACAATGAGCAGTTCTTC
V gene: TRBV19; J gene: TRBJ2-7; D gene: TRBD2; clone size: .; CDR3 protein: CASRAGGVSEQYF; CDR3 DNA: TGTGCCAGCCGAGCGGGGGGCGTCTCCGAGCAGTACTTC
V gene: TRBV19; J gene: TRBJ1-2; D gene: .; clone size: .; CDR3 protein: CASSRPPGPPLRDYGYTF; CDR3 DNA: TGTGCCAGTAGTCGCCCCCCGGGACCGCCCTTGAGGGACTATGGCTACACCTTC
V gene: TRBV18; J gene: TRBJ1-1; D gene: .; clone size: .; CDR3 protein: CASSPFESTEAFF; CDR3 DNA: TGTGCCAGCTCACCATTCGAAAGCACTGAAGCTTTCTTT
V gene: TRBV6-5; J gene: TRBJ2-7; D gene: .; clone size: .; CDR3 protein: CASTETGVASYEQYF; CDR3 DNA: TGTGCCAGCACAGAGACGGGGGTAGCCTCCTACGAGCAGTACTTC
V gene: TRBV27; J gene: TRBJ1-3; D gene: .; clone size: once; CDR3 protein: CASSDLGFSGNTIYF; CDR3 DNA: TGTGCCAGCAGCGATTTAGGTTTTTCTGGAAACACCATATATTTT
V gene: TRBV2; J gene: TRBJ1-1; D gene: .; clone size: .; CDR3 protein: CASSGQRNTEAFF; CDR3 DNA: TGTGCCAGCAGTGGACAGAGAAACACTGAAGCTTTCTTT
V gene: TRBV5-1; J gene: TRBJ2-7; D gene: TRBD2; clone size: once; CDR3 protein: CASSLYPSGGAVSEQYF; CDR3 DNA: TGCGCCAGCAGCTTGTACCCGAGCGGGGGGGCAGTAAGCGAGCAGTACTTC
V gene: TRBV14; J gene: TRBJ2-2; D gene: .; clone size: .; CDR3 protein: CASSLYLDSLLNTGELFF; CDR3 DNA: TGTGCCAGCAGCCTTTATTTGGACAGTCTCTTGAACACCGGGGAGCTGTTTTTT